A selection of T cell receptor beta chains follows, all from one sample in a study of cytomegalovirus exposure and HLA in healthy donors. TCRdb's copy holds only in-frame clones and misses some; the assay was immunoSEQ multiplex PCR. The sample has around 92,000 clones; 65% to 80% are singletons. The material sequenced was PBMCs. These receptor sequences come from a human donor in good health. CDR3s include the opening cysteine and the closing phenylalanine or tryptophan. D genes are given only for firm matches. The size field is filled for only some rows; it gives once, few, many or a size class.

abundance,v_gene,j_gene,d_gene,CDR3nt,CDR3aa
-,TRBV9,TRBJ2-3,TRBD1,TGTGCCAGCAGCGCCCTCGGGGACAGAAGCACAGATACGCAGTATTTT,CASSALGDRSTDTQYF
-,TRBV6-6,TRBJ1-6,TRBD1,TGTGCCAGCAGTCTTTCTCAGGGGGTTGATTCACCCCTCCACTTT,CASSLSQGVDSPLHF
-,TRBV27,TRBJ2-5,TRBD2,TGTGCCAGCAGTTCAGCTAGCGGGTTCCAAGAGACCCAGTACTTC,CASSSASGFQETQYF
-,TRBV29-1,TRBJ1-1,TRBD1,TGCAGCGTTGCAGGGGGTGAAATATGGAACACTGAAGCTTTCTTT,CSVAGGEIWNTEAFF
few,TRBV11-2,TRBJ1-6,TRBD1,TGTGCCAGCAGCCCTCCGGGACAGGGTCGGTCACCCCTCCACTTT,CASSPPGQGRSPLHF
-,TRBV5-4,TRBJ2-7,-,TGTGCCAGCAGCTTGGGGTCGGGGGACGAGCAGTACTTC,CASSLGSGDEQYF
-,TRBV19,TRBJ1-1,TRBD1,TGTGCCAGTAGTCCTCTCCGGGACAGCTTCACTGAAGCTTTCTTT,CASSPLRDSFTEAFF
-,TRBV4-1,TRBJ2-7,TRBD1,TGCGCCAGCAGCCAAGAGATGACAGGGCTCTACGAGCAGTACTTC,CASSQEMTGLYEQYF
-,TRBV7-8,TRBJ1-5,TRBD1,TGTGCCAGCAGCCCTGGGACAGGGGATCAGCCCCAGCATTTT,CASSPGTGDQPQHF
-,TRBV5-1,TRBJ1-3,-,TGCGCCAGCAGCCAAGGGAGCTCTGGAAACACCATATATTTT,CASSQGSSGNTIYF
-,TRBV18,TRBJ1-5,-,TGTGCCAGCTCTCCTTCTCGGAGCAATCAGCCCCAGCATTTT,CASSPSRSNQPQHF
-,TRBV11-2,TRBJ2-2,-,TGTGCCAGCAGCCGCGCCAGGGCCCTCACCGGGGAGCTGTTTTTT,CASSRARALTGELFF
few,TRBV6-6,TRBJ1-1,-,TGTGCCAGCAGAGACGATCGGGTAGGGAACACTGAAGCTTTCTTT,CASRDDRVGNTEAFF
-,TRBV21-1,TRBJ2-2,-,TGTGCCAGCAGCAAACGACGGCAGGGGCGCTGGTCGGCTGGGGAGCTGTTTTTT,CASSKRRQGRWSAGELFF
few,TRBV2,TRBJ1-2,TRBD1,TGTGCCAGCAGTCCTGTCCCGGTTCCGTTTCCGGGACAGGGAAGGTCTAAACGCGGCTACACCTTC,CASSPVPVPFPGQGRSKRGYTF
few,TRBV5-4,TRBJ1-1,-,TGTGCCAGCAGCTTGGTATCCAACACTGAAGCTTTCTTT,CASSLVSNTEAFF
-,TRBV12-5,TRBJ2-3,-,TGTGCTAGTGGTTCCTCGGCGGAGAGCACAGATACGCAGTATTTT,CASGSSAESTDTQYF
-,TRBV7-2,TRBJ2-7,TRBD2,TGTGCCAGCAGCCTAGGTGGTAGCGGGAGTAACTACGAGCAGTACTTC,CASSLGGSGSNYEQYF
-,TRBV2,TRBJ2-7,TRBD1,TGTGCCAGCAGGAGGGACAGGGGCTACGAGCAGTACTTC,CASRRDRGYEQYF
-,TRBV6-5,TRBJ1-2,TRBD1,TGTGCCAGCAGTTACTTAACAGGGGATTGGGTTGGCTACACCTTC,CASSYLTGDWVGYTF
-,TRBV5-1,TRBJ2-5,-,TGCGCCAGCAGCTTGGCCGGACAGCAAGGAGAGACCCAGTACTTC,CASSLAGQQGETQYF
-,TRBV7-2,TRBJ2-6,TRBD1,TGTGCCAGCAGCTTAGGGGACAGGGTAGCCAACGTCCTGACTTTC,CASSLGDRVANVLTF
-,TRBV5-1,TRBJ2-2,-,TGCGCCAGCAGCTTGGCCGCGGGACTTGTCACCGGTGAGCTGTTTTTT,CASSLAAGLVTGELFF
-,TRBV18,TRBJ1-1,-,TGTGCCAGCTCACCAGAGGCGGGCAGTTCTGAAGCTTTCTTT,CASSPEAGSSEAFF